Listed below are T cell receptor beta chains from one sample, sequenced in a study of T-cell memory formation after mild COVID-19. MiXCR was run by TCRdb on the 5' RACE reads, yielding one entry per CDR3 protein. The sample holds 580,000 or so distinct CDR3 sequences, roughly a sixth seen once. Specimen: PBMCs or a T cell subset sorted from them (not recorded which). Source of these receptors: an adult woman who had mild COVID-19 (a few samples of this study predate the infection). Cell type and time point are not known. Each CDR3 is given without its conserved first and last residue.

>TRBJ1-5|TRBV6-5
ASSYSGARTQH
>TRBJ2-7|TRBV5-6
ASSYLAGESYEQY
>TRBJ1-6|TRBV27
ASSWLGAMDSPLH
>TRBJ2-2|TRBV15
ATSRVTGVTGELF
>TRBJ1-2|TRBV24-1
ATRDDSPYGYT
>TRBJ2-5|TRBV29-1
SVQQGSETQY
>TRBJ2-1|TRBV27
ASSTGTSSWF
>TRBJ2-2|TRBV6-2/TRBV6-3
ASNDAGELF
>TRBJ2-1|TRBV10-3
AISEGRPADEQF
>TRBJ2-3|TRBV20-1
SARPLGTDTQY
>TRBJ2-7|TRBV6-6
ASRGQDFYEQY
>TRBJ1-1|TRBV4-2
ASSPRGPRTEAF
>TRBJ2-2|TRBV7-3
ASSSSSGGAAELF
>TRBJ2-1|TRBV5-1
ASSLGVAGDEQF
>TRBJ1-2|TRBV12-3/TRBV12-4
ASSFGHLNYGYT
>TRBJ1-5|TRBV4-1
ASSQGVSRGNQPQH
>TRBJ2-7|TRBV12-3/TRBV12-4
ASSLRLGGPYEQY
>TRBJ1-3|TRBV11-2
ASTPLRSGNTIY
>TRBJ2-3|TRBV7-8
ASSLSRTSGGGTDTQY
>TRBJ2-3|TRBV7-9
ASSPRAGSSTDTQY
>TRBJ2-7|TRBV7-8
ASSSVGTGGYEQY
>TRBJ2-3|TRBV19
ASSERIVTRAPTDTQY
>TRBJ2-1|TRBV29-1
SVGRFDNEQF
>TRBJ2-7|TRBV15
ATSRDISYEQY
>TRBJ1-1|TRBV25-1
ASSDIGQGAKGEAF
>TRBJ2-7|TRBV20-1
SARQPGLAVYEQY
>TRBJ2-6|TRBV4-3
ASSSKGGFDSTHALGANVLT
>TRBJ1-1|TRBV20-1
SAREGSSEAF
>TRBJ2-3|TRBV10-3
AISGTGIDTQY
>TRBJ2-7|TRBV24-1
ATSGSAGDNYEQY
>TRBJ1-1|TRBV6-5
ASSYDGGEDTEAF
>TRBJ2-7|TRBV11-3
ASSLRGREPPYEQY
>TRBJ2-5|TRBV5-1
ASSLGQGHAETQY
>TRBJ1-2|TRBV7-2
ASSSTPGYYGYT
>TRBJ2-3|TRBV18
ASSPHDTQY
>TRBJ2-3|TRBV7-3
ASGTGRTNTDTQY
>TRBJ2-7|TRBV5-1
ASRDPGQAIDEQY
>TRBJ1-5|TRBV7-8
ASSSFSNQPQH
>TRBJ1-1|TRBV12-3/TRBV12-4
ASAELGAETEAF
>TRBJ2-7|TRBV16
ASSQSPSGAYYEQY
>TRBJ1-2|TRBV20-1
SASGGGLDYGYT
>TRBJ1-1|TRBV2
ASRIWDEDTEAF
>TRBJ2-1|TRBV6-2/TRBV6-3
ASSLTSGRAYEQF
>TRBJ1-1|TRBV12-3/TRBV12-4
ASSPTGTEMNTEAF
>TRBJ2-2|TRBV20-1
SARGSAGTGELF
>TRBJ2-1|TRBV3-1
ASSQERLAGNNEQF
>TRBJ2-6|TRBV4-3
ASSQNRGSGANVLT
>TRBJ2-2|TRBV20-1
SARVAGVGTGELF
>TRBJ2-1|TRBV20-1
SASTSLVYNEQF
>TRBJ2-2|TRBV29-1
SVSGQGGTGELF
>TRBJ1-1|TRBV7-3
ASSSTGGAEAF
>TRBJ2-3|TRBV7-9
ASSLEPVRGRRKDTQY
>TRBJ2-1|TRBV10-3
AISESTGRRDSPAGSYNEQF
>TRBJ2-3|TRBV5-1
ASSLDGIGADTQY